Below, one T cell receptor beta chain is given with its context. Generated by immunoSEQ multiplex PCR, the TCRdb table keeps only in-frame clones and is missing some. The table records some 66,000 clones, around 90% of them present only once. This sample is drawn from a study of T cell changes during pregnancy in multiple sclerosis. This CDR3 has 14 residues. CDR1 and CDR2 from the germline V gene are MNHNS and SASEGT. With V trimmed by 11 bases and J by 7 bases, 13 bases remained unmatched. This clonotype was obtained from a female donor with multiple sclerosis, enrolled in a pregnancy study. J is TRBJ2-1 and V is TRBV6-1; 8 bases fit TRBD2. Sequenced material: CD8+ T cells from peripheral blood mononuclear cells, taken before pregnancy. The CDR3 bases are TGTGCCCATGCGTGGCGGGGGGCTGGGAATGAGCAGTTCTTC. Protein: CAHAWRGAGNEQFF.